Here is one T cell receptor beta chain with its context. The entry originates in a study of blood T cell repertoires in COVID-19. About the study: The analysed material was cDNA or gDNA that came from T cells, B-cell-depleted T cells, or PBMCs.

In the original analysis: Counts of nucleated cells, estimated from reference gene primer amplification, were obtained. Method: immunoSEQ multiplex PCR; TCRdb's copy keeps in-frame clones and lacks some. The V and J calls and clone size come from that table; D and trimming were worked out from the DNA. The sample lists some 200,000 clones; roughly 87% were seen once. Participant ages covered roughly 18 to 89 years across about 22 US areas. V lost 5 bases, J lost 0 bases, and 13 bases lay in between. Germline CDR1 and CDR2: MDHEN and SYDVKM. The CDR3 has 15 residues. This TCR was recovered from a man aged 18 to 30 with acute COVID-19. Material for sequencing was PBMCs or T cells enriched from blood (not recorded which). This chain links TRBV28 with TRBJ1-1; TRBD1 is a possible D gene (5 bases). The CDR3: CASSPQVRLNTEAFF. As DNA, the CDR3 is TGTGCCAGCAGTCCACAGGTCAGACTGAACACTGAAGCTTTCTTT.